The clone carrying this T cell receptor beta chain was counted a few times. The target antigen is unknown. This entry belongs to a study of T cells after yellow fever vaccination. TCRdb re-analysed the 5' RACE reads in MiXCR, keeping a single row per CDR3 protein. The sample shows about 240,000 distinct CDR3 sequences, 6.5% to 8.5% of them seen only once. CDR3 length: 14 residues. Trimming took 6 bases from V and 1 from J; bases not matched to a gene: 4. Germline CDR1 and CDR2: SNHLY and FYNNEI. Findings and caveats of the study: Subsequent booster samples again held most clones from primary vaccination (96% CD4, nearly 90% CD8). Clonotypes found in both CD4 and CD8 compartments made up a small share. FACS-sorted repertoires could contain abundant clonotypes contaminating from the bulk population.

This chain connects TRBV2 to TRBJ1-1; TRBD1 agrees at 8 bases. This TCR came from a man younger than 45 who received the YFV17D yellow fever vaccine. This specimen was CD4+ T cells sorted from PBMCs, taken 15 days after the yellow fever booster vaccination. CDR3 amino acids: CASRGGQGNTEAFF. The CDR3 bases are TGTGCCAGCAGGGGCGGACAGGGGAACACTGAAGCTTTCTTT.